Each of the 5 T cell receptor beta chains below was sequenced from the same sample in a study of CXCR3-negative and CXCR3-positive naive CD8 T cells. In preparing the TRB cDNA libraries, 5' RACE with UMI labels was used. TCRdb re-analyzed the 5' RACE reads; it lists each CDR3 protein once, without DNA. The sample's table shows tens of thousands of distinct CDR3 sequences. The specimen was naive CXCR3- CD8+ T cells from blood. The subset denotes: CD45RO-CCR7+CD27+CD95- naive CD8+ T cells lacking CXCR3 (TNR3-). These receptors came from a human donor in good health. Some clones in this sample may be carry-over from other donors' samples.

This chain joins TRBV6-1 and TRBJ2-2; absent DNA, TCRdb's TRBD1 call cannot be checked. Germline loops: CDR1 MNHNS, CDR2 SASEGT. This CDR3 region has 15 residues. The CDR3 protein is CASSVRGTNTGELFF.

This chain links TRBV29-1 with TRBJ1-2; TCRdb names TRBD1, which stays unverified in the absence of DNA. The germline CDR1 and CDR2 sequences are SQVTM and ANQGSEA. CDR3 size: 11 residues. The CDR3 sequence: CSAQGARGYTF.

The chain's CDR3 is CASRAGQLYEQYF. The V gene is TRBV2, the J gene TRBJ2-7; TCRdb names TRBD1, which stays unverified in the absence of DNA. The CDR3 covers 13 residues. Germline CDR1 and CDR2: SNHLY and FYNNEI.

V gene TRBV12-3 or TRBV12-4 combines with J gene TRBJ1-2; TCRdb's D gene call, TRBD1, goes unchecked for lack of DNA. The CDR3 totals 13 residues. The CDR3 reads CASTPGQGYGYTF.

The V call is TRBV12-3 or TRBV12-4, the J call TRBJ2-7; without DNA, the TCRdb call of TRBD1 cannot be checked. There are 15 residues in the CDR3. Here the CDR3 reads CASSPPGALAYEQYF.